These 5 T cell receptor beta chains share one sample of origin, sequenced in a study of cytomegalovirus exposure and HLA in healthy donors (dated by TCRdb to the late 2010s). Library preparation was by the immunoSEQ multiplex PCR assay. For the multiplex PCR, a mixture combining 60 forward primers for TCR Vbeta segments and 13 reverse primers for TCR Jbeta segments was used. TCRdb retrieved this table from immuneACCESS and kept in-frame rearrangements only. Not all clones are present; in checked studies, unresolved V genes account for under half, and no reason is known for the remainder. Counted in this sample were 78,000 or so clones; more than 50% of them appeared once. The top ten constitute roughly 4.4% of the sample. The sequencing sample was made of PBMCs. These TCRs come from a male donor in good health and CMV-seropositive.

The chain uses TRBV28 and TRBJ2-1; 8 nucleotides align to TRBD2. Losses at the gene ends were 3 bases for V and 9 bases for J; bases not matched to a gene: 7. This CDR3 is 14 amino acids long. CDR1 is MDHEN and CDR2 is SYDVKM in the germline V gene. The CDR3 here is CASSFYGTRGEQFF. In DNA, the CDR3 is TGTGCCAGCAGTTTTTACGGGACTAGAGGTGAGCAGTTCTTC.

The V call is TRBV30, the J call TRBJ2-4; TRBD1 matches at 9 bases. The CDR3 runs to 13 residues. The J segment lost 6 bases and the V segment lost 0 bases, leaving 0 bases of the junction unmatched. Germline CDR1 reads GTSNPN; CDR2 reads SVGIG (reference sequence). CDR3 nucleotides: TGTGCCTGGAGTGTACAGGGGGCAAACATTCAGTACTTC. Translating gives CAWSVQGANIQYF.

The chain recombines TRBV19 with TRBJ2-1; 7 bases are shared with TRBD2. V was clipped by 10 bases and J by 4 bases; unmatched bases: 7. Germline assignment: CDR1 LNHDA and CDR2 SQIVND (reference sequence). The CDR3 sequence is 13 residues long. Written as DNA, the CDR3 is TGTGCCACGAGGGACTACATTTACAATGAGCAGTTCTTC. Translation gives CATRDYIYNEQFF.

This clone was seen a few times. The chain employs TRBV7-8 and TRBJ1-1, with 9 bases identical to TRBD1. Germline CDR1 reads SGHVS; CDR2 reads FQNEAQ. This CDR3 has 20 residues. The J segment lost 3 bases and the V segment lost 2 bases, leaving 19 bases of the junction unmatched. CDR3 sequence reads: CASSLIGTGFLVVGDTEAFF. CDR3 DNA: TGTGCCAGCAGCTTAATCGGGACAGGGTTTTTAGTAGTCGGGGACACTGAAGCTTTCTTT. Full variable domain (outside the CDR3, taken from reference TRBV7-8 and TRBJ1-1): GAGVSQSPRYKVAKRGQDVALRCDPISGHVSLFWYQQALGQGPEFLTYFQNEAQLDKSGLPSDRFFAERPEGSVSTLKIQRTQQEDSAVYLCASSLIGTGFLVVGDTEAFFGQGTRLTVV.

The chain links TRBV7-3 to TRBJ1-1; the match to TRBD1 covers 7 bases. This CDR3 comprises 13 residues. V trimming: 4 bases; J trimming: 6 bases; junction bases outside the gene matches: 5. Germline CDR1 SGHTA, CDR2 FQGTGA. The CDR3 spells CASSSGGGPEAFF. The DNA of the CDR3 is TGTGCCAGCAGCTCCGGAGGGGGCCCTGAAGCTTTCTTT.